This T cell receptor beta chain was retrieved from a study of cytomegalovirus exposure and HLA in healthy donors. Study overall: Around 80 million unique TCR sequences came from HLA-typed donors in an early release.

There are 15 residues in the CDR3. J gave up 3 bases and V 4 bases, and 6 bases lay outside the gene matches. Germline CDR1 is SGDLS and CDR2 is YYNGEE. It was with 60 Vbeta and 13 Jbeta primers that the PCR ran. Sequenced by immunoSEQ multiplex PCR; TCRdb stores in-frame clones only, minus some. The data contain 120,000 or so clones, under 90% of them singletons. The chain combines TRBV9 with TRBJ2-3; 9 bases line up with TRBD2. The sequenced sample was PBMCs. This receptor was obtained from a woman between 40 and 50 years old in good health and CMV-seropositive. CDR3 DNA: TGTGCCAGCAGCCCCGAAGCGGGAGGAACAGATACGCAGTATTTT. Protein: CASSPEAGGTDTQYF.